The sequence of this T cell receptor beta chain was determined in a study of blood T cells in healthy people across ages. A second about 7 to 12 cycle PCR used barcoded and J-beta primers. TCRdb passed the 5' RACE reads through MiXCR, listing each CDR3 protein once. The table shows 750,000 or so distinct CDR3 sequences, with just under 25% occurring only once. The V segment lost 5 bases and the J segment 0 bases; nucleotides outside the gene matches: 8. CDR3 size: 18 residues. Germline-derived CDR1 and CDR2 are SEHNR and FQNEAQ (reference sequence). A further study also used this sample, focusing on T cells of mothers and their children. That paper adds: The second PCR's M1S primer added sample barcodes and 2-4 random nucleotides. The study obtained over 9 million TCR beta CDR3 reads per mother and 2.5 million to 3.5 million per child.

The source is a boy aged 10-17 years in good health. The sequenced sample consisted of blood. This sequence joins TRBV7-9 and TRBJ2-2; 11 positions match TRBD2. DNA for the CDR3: TGTGCCAGCAGCGGACCGGGACTAGCGGAAGCGAACACCGGGGAGCTGTTTTTT. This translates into CASSGPGLAEANTGELFF.